This T cell receptor beta chain was recorded in a study of blood T cell repertoires in COVID-19 (dated by TCRdb to 2018 to 2020). With regard to the full study: Collaborator samples came from the United States, Italy and Spain and covered acute and convalescent phases of COVID-19. A freely available public database, intended as a resource for researchers studying the immune response to SARS-CoV-2, is where the repertoires were released. The prospective study material was composed of cDNA or gDNA derived from T cells, B-cell-depleted T cells, or PBMCs. HLA class I and class II types, where available, came from metadata supplied by the sample provider rather than from assay-based typing. Subjects who had been exposed to COVID-19, were actively infected with it, or had recovered from it provided the deeply sampled blood TCRbeta repertoires that made up the dataset. The samples were drawn from the first 160 participants of the ongoing ImmuneRACE study and from 950 to 1,500 subjects provided by 6 global collaborators. Sample metadata almost always included a de-identified subject ID, COVID-19 status, age in years and sex. Broader findings and caveats from the paper: Clinical and demographic metadata were provided uncurated, with the amount varying by source and participant.

Trimming removed 3 bases from V and 4 bases from J, leaving 9 bases between the germline ends. The CDR3 goes from the cysteine to the phenylalanine over 14 residues. Only CDR3 DNA is held: 42 bases, read in frame from base 1. The germline V gene (reference sequence) provides CDR1 MNHEY and CDR2 SMNVEV. Comments on this clone: Its antigen is currently not known. No clone much larger than this one lies a single base away; base qualities are absent.

TCRbeta CDR3 regions were amplified from genomic DNA by means of the immunoSEQ Assay, a bias-controlled multiplex PCR. The study's own analysis went as follows. The number of nucleated cells in each sample was estimated from the amplification of reference gene primers within the assay. To quantify the absolute abundance of each unique TCRbeta CDR3 rearrangement, sequence reads were collapsed and filtered. For each sample, productive Simpson clonality was calculated as the square root of Simpson's diversity index over productive rearrangements. The clones in this table, taken by TCRdb from immuneACCESS, are in-frame only. Not every clone is retained; where verified, under half of the shortfall comes from an unresolved V gene, and the cause of the rest is unknown. V and J calls and clone size come straight from that table; D and trimming were deduced from the DNA. The sample has about 180,000 clones on record, 80% to 85% of them singletons. In total, the top ten clones hold under 10% of the sample.

At one collaborating source in Seattle, patients were enrolled during active infection and were followed longitudinally through the course of disease. Whole blood was collected in K2EDTA tubes by collaborating institutions according to the institutions' own protocols. Collaborator samples were shipped for TCRbeta analysis as frozen whole blood, isolated PBMCs, or DNA extracted from either sample type. The source material was peripheral blood. The TCR originated in a woman aged 70-85 years with COVID-19, enrolled during active disease. This chain joins TRBV27 to TRBJ1-4; no D segment can be confidently identified. The nucleotide sequence is given as TGTGCCAGCAGTTTTGGGCACCGTAATGAAAAACTGTTTTTT. Protein translation: CASSFGHRNEKLFF.